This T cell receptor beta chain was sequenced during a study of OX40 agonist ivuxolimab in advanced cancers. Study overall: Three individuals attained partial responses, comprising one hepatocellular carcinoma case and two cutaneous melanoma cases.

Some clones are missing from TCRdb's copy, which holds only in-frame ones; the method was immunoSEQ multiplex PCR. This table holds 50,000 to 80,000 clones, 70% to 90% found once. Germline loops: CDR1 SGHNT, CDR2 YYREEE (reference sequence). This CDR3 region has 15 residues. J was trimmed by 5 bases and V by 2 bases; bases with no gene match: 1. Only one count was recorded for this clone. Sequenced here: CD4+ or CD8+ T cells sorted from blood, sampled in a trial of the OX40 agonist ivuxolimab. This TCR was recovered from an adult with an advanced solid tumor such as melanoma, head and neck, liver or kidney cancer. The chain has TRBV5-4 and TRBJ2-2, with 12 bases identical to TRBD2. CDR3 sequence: CASSLGLAGTGELFF. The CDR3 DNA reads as TGTGCCAGCAGCTTAGGACTAGCGGGGACCGGGGAGCTGTTTTTT.